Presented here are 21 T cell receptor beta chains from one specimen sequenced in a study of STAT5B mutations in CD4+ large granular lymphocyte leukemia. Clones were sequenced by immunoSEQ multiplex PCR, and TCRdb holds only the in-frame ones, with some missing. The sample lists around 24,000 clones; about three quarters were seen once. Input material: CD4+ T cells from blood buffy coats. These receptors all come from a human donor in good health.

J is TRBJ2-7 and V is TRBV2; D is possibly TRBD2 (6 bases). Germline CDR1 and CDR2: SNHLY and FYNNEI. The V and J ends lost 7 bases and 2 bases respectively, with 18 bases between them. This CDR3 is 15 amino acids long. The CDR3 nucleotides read TGTGCCAGCAATACACCAGAGGGAGGTACCTACGAGCAGTACTTC. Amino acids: CASNTPEGGTYEQYF. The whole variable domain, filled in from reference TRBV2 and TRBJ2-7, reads EPEVTQTPSHQVTQMGQEVILRCVPISNHLYFYWYRQILGQKVEFLVSFYNNEISEKSEIFDDQFSVERPDGSNFTLKIRSTKLEDSAMYFCASNTPEGGTYEQYFGPGTRLTVT.

The CDR3 coding sequence is TGTGCCAGCAGCTTAGGGGGACAGGGAAACATTCAGTACTTC. This gives the protein CASSLGGQGNIQYF. This rearrangement joins TRBV11-3 to TRBJ2-4; TRBD1 agrees at 9 bases. The CDR3 sequence is 14 residues long. V lost 1 base to trimming and J lost 6 bases; unmatched junction nucleotides: 1. Germline CDR1 reads SGHNT; CDR2 reads YENEEA.

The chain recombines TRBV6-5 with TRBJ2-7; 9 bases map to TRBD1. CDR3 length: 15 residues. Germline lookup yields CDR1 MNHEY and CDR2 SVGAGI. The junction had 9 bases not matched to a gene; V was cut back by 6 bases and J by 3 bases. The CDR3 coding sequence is TGTGCCAGCAGACAAACAGGGGGCGGCTTCTACGAGCAGTACTTC. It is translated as CASRQTGGGFYEQYF.

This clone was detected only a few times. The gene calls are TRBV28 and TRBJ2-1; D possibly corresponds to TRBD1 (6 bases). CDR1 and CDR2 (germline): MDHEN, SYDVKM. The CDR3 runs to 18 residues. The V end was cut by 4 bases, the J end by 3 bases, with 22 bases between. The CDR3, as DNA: TGTGCCAGCAGTTCGCCCCGGACAGAAGCAAGACTCTACAATGAGCAGTTCTTC. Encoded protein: CASSSPRTEARLYNEQFF. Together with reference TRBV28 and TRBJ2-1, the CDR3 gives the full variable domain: DVKVTQSSRYLVKRTGEKVFLECVQDMDHENMFWYRQDPGLGLRLIYFSYDVKMKEKGDIPEGYSVSREKKERFSLILESASTNQTSMYLCASSSPRTEARLYNEQFFGPGTRLTVL.

The DNA of the CDR3 is TGCAGCGTTCGGAAGGCCCAGGGAGGGGATACGCAGTATTTT. This translates into CSVRKAQGGDTQYF. The chain employs TRBV29-1 and TRBJ2-3; 7 bases map to TRBD2. The CDR3 sequence is 14 residues long. Per germline, CDR1 SQVTM and CDR2 ANQGSEA. Losses at the gene ends were 5 bases for V and 6 bases for J; bases not matched to a gene: 11.

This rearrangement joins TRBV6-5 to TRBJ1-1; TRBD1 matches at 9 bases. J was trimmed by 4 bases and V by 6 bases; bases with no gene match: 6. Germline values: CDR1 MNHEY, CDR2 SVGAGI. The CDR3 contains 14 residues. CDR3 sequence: CASRLGQGSTEAFF. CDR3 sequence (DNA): TGTGCCAGCAGGCTAGGACAGGGGAGCACTGAAGCTTTCTTT.

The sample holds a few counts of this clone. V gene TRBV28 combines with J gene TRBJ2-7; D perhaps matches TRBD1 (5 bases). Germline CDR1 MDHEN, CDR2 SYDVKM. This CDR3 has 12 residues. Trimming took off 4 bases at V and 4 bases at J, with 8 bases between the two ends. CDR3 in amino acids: CASSSGMYEQYF. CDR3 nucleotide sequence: TGTGCCAGCAGTTCAGGGATGTACGAGCAGTACTTC.

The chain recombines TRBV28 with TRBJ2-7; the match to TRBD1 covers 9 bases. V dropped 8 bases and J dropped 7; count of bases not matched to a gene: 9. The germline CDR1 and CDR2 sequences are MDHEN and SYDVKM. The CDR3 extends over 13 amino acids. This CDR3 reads CASGTGNSREQYF. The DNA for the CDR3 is TGTGCCAGCGGGACAGGGAATTCGAGGGAGCAGTACTTC.

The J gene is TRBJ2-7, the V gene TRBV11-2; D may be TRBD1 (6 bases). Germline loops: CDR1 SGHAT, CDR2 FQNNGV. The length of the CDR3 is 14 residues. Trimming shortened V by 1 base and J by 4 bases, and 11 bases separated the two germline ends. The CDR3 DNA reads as TGTGCCAGCAGCTTAGCCCGGACAGATTACGAGCAGTACTTC. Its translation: CASSLARTDYEQYF.

The DNA for the CDR3 is TGTGCCAGCAGCAAAGGGGTGGCTAGCGGGGTCTACGAGCAGTACTTC. Its translation is CASSKGVASGVYEQYF. The chain joins TRBV5-4 to TRBJ2-7; TRBD2 matches 9 bases. This CDR3 region has 16 residues. With 4 bases clipped from V and 3 bases from J, the junction kept 11 bases outside the gene matches. Germline V CDR1 and CDR2: SGHNT, YYREEE (reference sequence).

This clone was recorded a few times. CDR3 residues: CASNRDSNQPQHF. The CDR3 DNA follows: TGTGCCAGTAACAGGGATAGCAATCAGCCCCAGCATTTT. The rearrangement uses TRBV2 and TRBJ1-5, with D possibly TRBD1 on 6 matching bases. Per the germline V gene, CDR1 is SNHLY and CDR2 is FYNNEI. The germline V and J ends were trimmed by 9 bases and 0 bases, with 9 bases remaining between them. This CDR3 region has 13 residues. The variable domain in full, with the rest retrieved from reference TRBV2 and TRBJ1-5, is EPEVTQTPSHQVTQMGQEVILRCVPISNHLYFYWYRQILGQKVEFLVSFYNNEISEKSEIFDDQFSVERPDGSNFTLKIRSTKLEDSAMYFCASNRDSNQPQHFGDGTRLSIL.

This chain's CDR3 is CASSFGGGANNEQFF. DNA for the CDR3: TGTGCCAGCAGTTTCGGCGGGGGGGCAAACAATGAGCAGTTCTTC. This rearrangement joins TRBV27 to TRBJ2-1, with TRBD2 identical over 9 bases. CDR3 length: 15 amino acids. Looked up from germline, CDR1 is MNHEY and CDR2 is SMNVEV (reference sequence). The junction had 5 bases not matched to a gene; V was cut back by 3 bases and J by 5 bases.

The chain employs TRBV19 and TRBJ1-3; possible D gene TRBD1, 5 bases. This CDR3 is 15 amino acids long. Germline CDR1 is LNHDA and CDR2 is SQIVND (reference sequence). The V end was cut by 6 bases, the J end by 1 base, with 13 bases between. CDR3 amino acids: CASSTRPGSGNTIYF. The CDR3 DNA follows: TGTGCCAGTAGCACTCGGCCAGGGTCTGGAAACACCATATATTTT.

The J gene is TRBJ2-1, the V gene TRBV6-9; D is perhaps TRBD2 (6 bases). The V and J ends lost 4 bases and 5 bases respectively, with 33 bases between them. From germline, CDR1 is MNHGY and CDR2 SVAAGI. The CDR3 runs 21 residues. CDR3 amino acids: CASSFPDIREETSPSNNEQFF. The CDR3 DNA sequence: TGTGCCAGCAGTTTCCCCGACATCCGAGAAGAAACTAGCCCCTCTAACAATGAGCAGTTCTTC.

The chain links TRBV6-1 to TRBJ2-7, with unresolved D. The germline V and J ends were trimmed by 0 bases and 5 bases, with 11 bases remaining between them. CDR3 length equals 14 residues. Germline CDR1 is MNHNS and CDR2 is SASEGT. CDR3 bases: TGTGCCAGCAGTGAAGCGCTAGGGTCCAACGAGCAGTACTTC. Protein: CASSEALGSNEQYF.

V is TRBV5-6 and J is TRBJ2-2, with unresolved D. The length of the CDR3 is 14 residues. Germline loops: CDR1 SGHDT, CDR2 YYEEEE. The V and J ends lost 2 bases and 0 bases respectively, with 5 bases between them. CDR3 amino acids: CASSFNPNTGELFF. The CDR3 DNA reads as TGTGCCAGCAGCTTTAACCCGAACACCGGGGAGCTGTTTTTT. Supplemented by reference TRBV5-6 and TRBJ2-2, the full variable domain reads DAGVTQSPTHLIKTRGQQVTLRCSPKSGHDTVSWYQQALGQGPQFIFQYYEEEERQRGNFPDRFSGHQFPNYSSELNVNALLLGDSALYLCASSFNPNTGELFFGEGSRLTVL.

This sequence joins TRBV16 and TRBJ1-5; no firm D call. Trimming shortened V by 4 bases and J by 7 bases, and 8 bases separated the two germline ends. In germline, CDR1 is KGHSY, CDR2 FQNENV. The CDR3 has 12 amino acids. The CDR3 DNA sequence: TGTGCCAGCAGCCGCGGAGGACAGCCCCAGCATTTT. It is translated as CASSRGGQPQHF.

Here the CDR3 reads CASSLVLSTDTQYF. The CDR3 DNA is TGTGCCAGCAGCTTGGTATTGAGCACAGATACGCAGTATTTT. The rearrangement joins TRBV5-5 to TRBJ2-3; D gene ambiguous. Deletions cut 0 bases from V and 0 bases from J, with 5 bases between. Germline V gives CDR1 SGHKS, CDR2 YYEKEE (reference sequence). This CDR3 contains 14 residues.

CDR3 loop: CASSKTARAGDEQYF. In DNA, the CDR3 is TGCGCCAGCAGCAAAACAGCCCGGGCAGGCGACGAGCAGTACTTC. This rearrangement joins TRBV5-1 to TRBJ2-7; D is undetermined. Trimming pared 4 bases from V and 5 bases from J, leaving 19 bases between. The CDR3 extends over 15 amino acids. Germline V lookup: CDR1 SGHRS, CDR2 YFSETQ.

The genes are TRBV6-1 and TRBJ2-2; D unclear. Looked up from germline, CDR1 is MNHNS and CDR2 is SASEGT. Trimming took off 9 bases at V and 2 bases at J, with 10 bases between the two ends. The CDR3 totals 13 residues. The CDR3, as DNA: TGTGCCAGTACGGTTCCAAACACCGGGGAGCTGTTTTTT. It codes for CASTVPNTGELFF.

The CDR3 DNA reads TGTGCCATCAGGGGCTCGGACTATGGCTACACCTTC. Protein product: CAIRGSDYGYTF. The rearrangement uses TRBV10-3 and TRBJ1-2; D gene ambiguous. Germline V gene lookup returns CDR1 ENHRY and CDR2 SYGVKD. CDR3 length: 12 amino acids. Trimming shortened V by 6 bases and J by 3 bases, and 8 bases separated the two germline ends.